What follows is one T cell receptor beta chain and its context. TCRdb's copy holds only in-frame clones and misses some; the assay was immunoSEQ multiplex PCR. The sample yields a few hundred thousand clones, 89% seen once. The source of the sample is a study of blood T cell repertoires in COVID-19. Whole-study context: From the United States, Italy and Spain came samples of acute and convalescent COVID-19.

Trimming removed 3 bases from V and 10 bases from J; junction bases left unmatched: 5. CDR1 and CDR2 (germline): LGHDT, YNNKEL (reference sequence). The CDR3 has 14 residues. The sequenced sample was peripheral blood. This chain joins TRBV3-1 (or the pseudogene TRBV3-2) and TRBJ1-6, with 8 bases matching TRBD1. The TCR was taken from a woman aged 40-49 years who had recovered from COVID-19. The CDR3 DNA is TGTGCCAGCAGCCACGGACAGGGTTTCTCACCCCTCCACTTT. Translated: CASSHGQGFSPLHF.